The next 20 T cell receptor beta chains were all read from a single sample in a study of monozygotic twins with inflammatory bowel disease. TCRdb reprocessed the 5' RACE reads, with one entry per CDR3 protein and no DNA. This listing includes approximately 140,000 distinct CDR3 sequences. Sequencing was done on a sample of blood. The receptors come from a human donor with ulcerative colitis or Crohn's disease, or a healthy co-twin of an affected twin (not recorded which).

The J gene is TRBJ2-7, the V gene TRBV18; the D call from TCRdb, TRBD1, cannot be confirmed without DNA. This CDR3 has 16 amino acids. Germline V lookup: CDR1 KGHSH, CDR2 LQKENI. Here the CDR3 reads CASSQQRRQSSYEQYF. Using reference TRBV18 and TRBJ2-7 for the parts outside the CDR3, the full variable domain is NAGVMQNPRHLVRRRGQEARLRCSPMKGHSHVYWYRQLPEEGLKFMVYLQKENIIDESGMPKERFSAEFPKEGPSILRIQQVVRGDSAAYFCASSQQRRQSSYEQYFGPGTRLTVT.

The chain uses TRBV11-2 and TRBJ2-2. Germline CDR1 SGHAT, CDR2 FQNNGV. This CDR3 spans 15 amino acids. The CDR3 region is CASSGGLINTGELFF.

This chain's CDR3 is CASSQDRTGFSYEQYF. The chain carries TRBV4-2 and TRBJ2-7; TCRdb calls TRBD1, which cannot be checked without DNA. The CDR3 spans 16 residues. Germline V gene lookup returns CDR1 LGHNA and CDR2 YNFKEQ.

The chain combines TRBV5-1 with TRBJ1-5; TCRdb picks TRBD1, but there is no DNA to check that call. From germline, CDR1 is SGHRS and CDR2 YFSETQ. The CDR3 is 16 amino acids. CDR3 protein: CASSLGEGAGDQPQHF.

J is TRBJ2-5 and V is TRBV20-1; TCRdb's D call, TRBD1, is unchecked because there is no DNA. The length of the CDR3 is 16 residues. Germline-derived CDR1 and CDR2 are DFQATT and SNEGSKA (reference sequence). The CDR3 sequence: CSAPDRDRGFQETQYF.

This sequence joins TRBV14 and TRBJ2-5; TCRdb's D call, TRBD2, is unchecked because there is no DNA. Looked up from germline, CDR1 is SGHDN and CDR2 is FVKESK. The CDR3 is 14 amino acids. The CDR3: CASSQWTSMETQYF.

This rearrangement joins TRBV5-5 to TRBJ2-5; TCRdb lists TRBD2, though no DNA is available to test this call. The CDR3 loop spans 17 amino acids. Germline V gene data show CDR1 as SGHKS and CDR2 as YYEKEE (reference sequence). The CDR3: CASSIQGLAGPQETQYF.

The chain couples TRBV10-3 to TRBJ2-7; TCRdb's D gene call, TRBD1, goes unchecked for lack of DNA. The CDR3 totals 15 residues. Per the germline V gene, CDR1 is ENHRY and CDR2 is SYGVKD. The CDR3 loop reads CAISVPRQGYYEQYF.

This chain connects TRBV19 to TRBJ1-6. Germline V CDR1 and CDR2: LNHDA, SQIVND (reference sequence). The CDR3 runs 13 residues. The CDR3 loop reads CASSAANNSPLHF.

CDR3 loop: CSVRGDAYEQYF. The chain has TRBV20-1 and TRBJ2-7; TCRdb calls TRBD1, which cannot be checked without DNA. This CDR3 comprises 12 residues. Germline V gene lookup returns CDR1 DFQATT and CDR2 SNEGSKA (reference sequence).

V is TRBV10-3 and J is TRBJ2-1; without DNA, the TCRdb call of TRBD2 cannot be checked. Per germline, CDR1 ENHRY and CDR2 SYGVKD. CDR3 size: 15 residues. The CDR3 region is CAISESWDLGNEQFF.

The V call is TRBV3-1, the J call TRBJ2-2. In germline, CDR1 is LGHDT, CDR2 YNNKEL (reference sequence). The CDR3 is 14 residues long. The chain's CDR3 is CASSLGWHTGELFF.

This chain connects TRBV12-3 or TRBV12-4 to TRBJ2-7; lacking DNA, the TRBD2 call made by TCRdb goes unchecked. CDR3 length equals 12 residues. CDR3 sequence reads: CASSLTSGEQYF.

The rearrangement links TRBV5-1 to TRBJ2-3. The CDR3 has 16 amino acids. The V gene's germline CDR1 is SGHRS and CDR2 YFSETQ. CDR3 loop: CASRPFSWASTDTQYF.

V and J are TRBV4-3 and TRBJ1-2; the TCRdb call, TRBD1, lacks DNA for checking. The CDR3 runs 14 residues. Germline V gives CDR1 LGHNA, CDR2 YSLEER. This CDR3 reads CASSPGGGFYGYTF.

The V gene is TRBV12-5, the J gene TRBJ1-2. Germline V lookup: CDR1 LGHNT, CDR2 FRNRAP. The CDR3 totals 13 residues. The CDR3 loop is CASGLNDFYGYTF.

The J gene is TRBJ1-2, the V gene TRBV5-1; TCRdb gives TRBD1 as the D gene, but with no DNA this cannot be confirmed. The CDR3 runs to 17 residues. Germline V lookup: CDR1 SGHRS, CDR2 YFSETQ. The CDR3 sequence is CASSLLGALGPNYGYTF. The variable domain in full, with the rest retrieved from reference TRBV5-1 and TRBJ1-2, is KAGVTQTPRYLIKTRGQQVTLSCSPISGHRSVSWYQQTPGQGLQFLFEYFSETQRNKGNFPGRFSGRQFSNSRSEMNVSTLELGDSALYLCASSLLGALGPNYGYTFGSGTRLTVV.

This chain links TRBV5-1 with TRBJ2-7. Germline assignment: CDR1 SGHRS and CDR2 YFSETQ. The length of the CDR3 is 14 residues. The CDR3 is CASSVQGASYEQYF.

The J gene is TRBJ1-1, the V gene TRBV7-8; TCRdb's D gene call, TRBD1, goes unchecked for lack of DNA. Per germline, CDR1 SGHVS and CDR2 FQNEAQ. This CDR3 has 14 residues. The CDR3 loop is CASSQTFSQGSTFF.

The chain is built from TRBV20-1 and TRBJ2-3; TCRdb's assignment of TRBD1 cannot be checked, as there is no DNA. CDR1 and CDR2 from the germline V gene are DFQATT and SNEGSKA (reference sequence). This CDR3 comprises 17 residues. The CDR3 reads CSASTPRSDTRGDTQYF.